This TCR beta chain derives from a study of cytomegalovirus exposure and HLA in healthy donors. Primers for the PCR totalled 60 Vbeta and 13 Jbeta. The method was immunoSEQ multiplex PCR; TCRdb's version includes in-frame clones alone and lacks a portion of them. The sample consists of 120,000 or so clones, about 80% of them appearing once. Remarks on this clone: Its antigen is currently unknown.

General study results and limits: The authors confirmed in vitro that a few CMV-associated chains were specific for CMV antigens. There were around 160 TCR beta chains listed as cytomegalovirus-associated. A link between a missense DCLRE1C variant and TCR beta V- and J-gene trimming emerged from a later analysis.

Trimming took 6 bases from V and 5 from J; bases not matched to a gene: 6. CDR1 is KGHSH, CDR2 LQKENI, per germline. The CDR3 is made up of 14 amino acids. This chain connects TRBV18 to TRBJ2-5; 10 nucleotides match TRBD1. This clonotype originated in a woman aged 35 to 49 in good health and CMV-seropositive. The sample comprised PBMCs. DNA of the CDR3: TGTGCCAGCTCTCGGGACAGGGGCGCGGAGACCCAGTACTTC. This codes for CASSRDRGAETQYF.